This T cell receptor (beta chain) was captured by sequencing in a study of early T cells in non-severe SARS-CoV-2 infection. From the 5' RACE reads, TCRdb called clonotypes with MiXCR, one entry per CDR3 protein. There are roughly 31,000 distinct CDR3 sequences in the sample; approximately 4.3% occur only once, and 9% to 13% lies in the top ten. The CDR3 loop spans 17 amino acids. Looked up from germline, CDR1 is LGHNA and CDR2 is YNFKEQ. Trimming shortened V by 0 bases and J by 1 base, and 13 bases separated the two germline ends. This clonotype was counted ten times or more. The receptor comes from an adult who was a healthcare worker with PCR-confirmed SARS-CoV-2 infection or an uninfected control (not recorded which). The rearrangement joins TRBV4-2 to TRBJ2-1; D ambiguous. Material: whole blood. The DNA for the CDR3 is TGTGCCAGCAGCCAAGATATAGGCCGCGGTTCCTACAATGAGCAGTTCTTC. Protein sequence: CASSQDIGRGSYNEQFF.